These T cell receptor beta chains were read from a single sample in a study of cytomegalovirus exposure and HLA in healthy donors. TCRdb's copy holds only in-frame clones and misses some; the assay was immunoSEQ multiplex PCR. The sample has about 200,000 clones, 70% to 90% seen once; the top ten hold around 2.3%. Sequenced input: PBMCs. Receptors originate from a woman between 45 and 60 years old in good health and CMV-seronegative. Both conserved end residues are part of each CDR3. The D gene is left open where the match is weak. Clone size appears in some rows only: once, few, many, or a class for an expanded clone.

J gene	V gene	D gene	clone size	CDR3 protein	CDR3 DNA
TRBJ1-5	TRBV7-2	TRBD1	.	CASSEDRGANQPQHF	TGTGCCAGCAGCGAGGACAGGGGGGCCAATCAGCCCCAGCATTTT
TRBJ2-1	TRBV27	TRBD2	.	CASSSLRGGIYNEQFF	TGTGCCAGCAGTTCCCTTCGCGGGGGGATCTACAATGAGCAGTTCTTC
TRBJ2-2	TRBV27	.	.	CASSFVWGPGTGELFF	TGTGCCAGCAGTTTTGTTTGGGGCCCCGGCACCGGGGAGCTGTTTTTT
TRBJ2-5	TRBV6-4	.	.	CASTSMQGGRQETQYF	TGTGCCAGCACCTCAATGCAGGGGGGAAGGCAAGAGACCCAGTACTTC
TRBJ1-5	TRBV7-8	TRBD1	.	CASSFTGDVEPQHF	TGTGCCAGCAGCTTTACAGGGGATGTCGAGCCCCAGCATTTT
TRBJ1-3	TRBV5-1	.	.	CASSSPGSGNTIYF	TGCGCCAGCAGCTCGCCAGGCTCTGGAAACACCATATATTTT
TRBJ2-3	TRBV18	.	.	CASSPSDLTQYF	TGTGCCAGCTCACCGTCAGATCTCACGCAGTATTTT
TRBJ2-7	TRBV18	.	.	CASSRGLNYEQYF	TGTGCCAGCTCACGCGGACTGAACTACGAGCAGTACTTC
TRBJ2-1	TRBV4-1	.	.	CASSHPDGGRQFF	TGCGCCAGCAGCCATCCGGACGGGGGTAGGCAGTTCTTC
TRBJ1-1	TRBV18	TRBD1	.	CASSRTGGNTEAFF	TGTGCCAGCTCCAGGACAGGAGGGAACACTGAAGCTTTCTTT
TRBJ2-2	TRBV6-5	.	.	CASMASPTGELFF	TGTGCCAGCATGGCTAGTCCGACCGGAGAGCTGTTTTTT
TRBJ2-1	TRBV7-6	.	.	CASSGALASSSYNEQFF	TGTGCCAGCAGCGGGGCCCTAGCGTCAAGCTCCTACAATGAGCAGTTCTTC
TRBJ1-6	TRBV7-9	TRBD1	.	CASSPDRDNSPLHF	TGTGCCAGCAGCCCGGACAGGGATAATTCACCCCTCCACTTT
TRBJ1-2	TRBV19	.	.	CASSTSRDNHGYTF	TGTGCCAGTAGTACAAGCCGGGACAATCATGGCTACACCTTC
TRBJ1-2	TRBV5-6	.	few	CASSLFGTSGGYGYTF	TGTGCCAGCAGCTTGTTTGGGACTTCGGGGGGCTATGGCTACACCTTC
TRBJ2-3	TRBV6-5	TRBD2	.	CASSYSREGPRYF	TGTGCCAGCAGTTACTCGCGGGAGGGTCCCAGGTATTTT
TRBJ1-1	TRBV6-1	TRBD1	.	CASSAGQGETEAFF	TGTGCCAGCAGTGCGGGACAGGGTGAGACTGAAGCTTTCTTT
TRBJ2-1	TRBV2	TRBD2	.	CASSEGYREASDEQFF	TGTGCCAGCAGTGAAGGGTACCGGGAGGCTAGCGATGAGCAGTTCTTC
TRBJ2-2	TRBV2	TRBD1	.	CASSGDRGTGELFF	TGTGCCAGCAGTGGGGACAGGGGGACCGGGGAGCTGTTTTTT
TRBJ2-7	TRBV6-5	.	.	CASSYKRTTYEQYF	TGTGCCAGCAGTTACAAGCGGACTACCTACGAGCAGTACTTC
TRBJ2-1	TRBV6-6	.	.	CASSYSEGRGGNEQFF	TGTGCCAGCAGTTACTCCGAAGGGAGGGGGGGCAATGAGCAGTTCTTC
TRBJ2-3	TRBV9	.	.	CASSVTGRDPTDTQYF	TGTGCCAGCAGCGTAACAGGGCGAGACCCCACAGATACGCAGTATTTT
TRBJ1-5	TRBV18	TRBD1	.	CASSPFGQANSNQPQHF	TGTGCCAGCTCACCCTTCGGACAGGCGAATAGCAATCAGCCCCAGCATTTT
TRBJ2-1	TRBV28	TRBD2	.	CASSSRLATSYNEQFF	TGTGCCAGCAGCTCCCGACTAGCGACCTCCTACAATGAGCAGTTCTTC
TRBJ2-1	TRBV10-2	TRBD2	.	CASSESGLAGGGEQFF	TGCGCCAGCAGTGAGTCAGGGCTAGCGGGAGGCGGTGAGCAGTTCTTC
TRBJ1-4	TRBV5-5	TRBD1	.	CASSQPGQGYEKLFF	TGTGCCAGCAGCCAGCCGGGACAGGGTTATGAAAAACTGTTTTTT
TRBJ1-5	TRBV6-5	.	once	CASSYGPIGNQPQHF	TGTGCTAGCAGTTATGGTCCCATCGGGAATCAGCCCCAGCATTTT
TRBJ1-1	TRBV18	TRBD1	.	CASSPPGGKNTEAFF	TGTGCCAGCTCACCACCAGGGGGCAAGAACACTGAAGCTTTCTTT
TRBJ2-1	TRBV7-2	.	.	CASSSSGSEQFF	TGTGCCAGCAGCTCCTCGGGGAGTGAGCAGTTCTTC
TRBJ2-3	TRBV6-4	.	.	CASSDSRDTDTQYF	TGTGCCAGCAGTGACTCGCGGGACACAGATACGCAGTATTTT
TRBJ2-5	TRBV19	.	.	CASSIGPGQETQYF	TGTGCCAGTAGTATCGGCCCAGGGCAAGAGACCCAGTACTTC
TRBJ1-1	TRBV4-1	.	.	CAERQVLWNTEAFF	TGCGCCGAGCGACAGGTCTTGTGGAACACTGAAGCTTTCTTT
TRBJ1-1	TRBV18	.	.	CASSRGGNTEAFF	TGTGCCAGCTCAAGGGGTGGGAACACTGAAGCTTTCTTT
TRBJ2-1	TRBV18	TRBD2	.	CASSPRTSGNNEQFF	TGTGCCAGCTCACCAAGGACTAGCGGTAACAATGAGCAGTTCTTC
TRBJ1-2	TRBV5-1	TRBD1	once	CASSFDRGGYTF	TGCGCCAGCAGCTTCGACAGGGGGGGCTACACCTTC
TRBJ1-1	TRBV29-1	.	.	CSVESPNTEAFF	TGCAGCGTTGAGTCTCCGAACACTGAAGCTTTCTTT
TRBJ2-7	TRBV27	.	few	CASSLGGGLGEQYF	TGTGCCAGCAGCCTAGGGGGAGGGTTGGGGGAGCAGTACTTC
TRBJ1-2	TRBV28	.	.	CASSAGVYGYTF	TGTGCCAGCAGCGCAGGGGTCTATGGCTACACCTTC
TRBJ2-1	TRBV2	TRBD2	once	CASSVTSAGNEQFF	TGTGCCAGCAGTGTAACTAGCGCGGGGAATGAGCAGTTCTTC
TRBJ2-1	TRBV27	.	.	CASRLVRGSGEQFF	TGTGCCAGCAGACTGGTACGAGGGAGTGGTGAGCAGTTCTTC
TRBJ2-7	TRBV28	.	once	CASSLGSKQYF	TGTGCCAGCAGCCTGGGCAGCAAGCAGTACTTC
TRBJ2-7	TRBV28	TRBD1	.	CASRGGTGAYEQYF	TGTGCCAGCAGAGGGGGGACAGGGGCCTACGAGCAGTACTTC
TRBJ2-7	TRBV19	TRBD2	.	CASRRTSETYEQYF	TGTGCCAGTAGAAGGACTAGCGAGACCTACGAGCAGTACTTC
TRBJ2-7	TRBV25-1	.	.	CAGQSSLSYEQYF	TGTGCCGGCCAATCATCCCTCTCCTACGAGCAGTACTTC
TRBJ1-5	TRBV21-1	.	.	CASSKVRTRLRPQHF	TGTGCCAGCAGCAAAGTACGGACACGGCTTAGGCCCCAGCATTTT